Presented here are 3 T cell receptor beta chains from one specimen sequenced in a study of T cell responses to AZD1222 COVID-19 vaccine. Measured with immunoSEQ multiplex PCR; TCRdb has only the in-frame clones, and not every one. The repertoire holds tens of thousands of clones, with roughly 84% as singletons. The sample in question was peripheral blood, obtained on day 0 of AZD1222 vaccination. The receptors were gathered from an adult in good health.

The V and J genes are TRBV19 and TRBJ2-7; D remains ambiguous. The CDR3 spans 14 residues. Trimming left V 8 bases short and J 3 bases short, with 17 bases between. Germline-derived CDR1 and CDR2 are LNHDA and SQIVND (reference sequence). The CDR3 sequence: CASRRLGGDYEQYF. In nucleotides, the CDR3 is TGTGCCAGTCGAAGGTTGGGCGGAGACTACGAGCAGTACTTC.

The J gene is TRBJ1-4, the V gene TRBV6-5; the match to TRBD1 covers 8 bases. Germline assignment: CDR1 MNHEY and CDR2 SVGAGI. V lost 0 bases to trimming and J lost 5 bases; unmatched junction nucleotides: 2. The CDR3 spans 15 residues. CDR3 sequence reads: CASSYSTGANEKLFF. In nucleotides, the CDR3 is TGTGCCAGCAGTTACTCGACAGGGGCGAATGAAAAACTGTTTTTT.

CDR3 bases: TGTGCCAGCAGAGGAAAGGAGAGGCTGAACACTGAAGCTTTCTTT. This translates into CASRGKERLNTEAFF. The V call is TRBV7-9, the J call TRBJ1-1; no clear D. The CDR3 runs 15 residues. From germline, CDR1 is SEHNR and CDR2 FQNEAQ (reference sequence). V dropped 6 bases and J dropped 0 bases, with 14 bases sitting between them.